A single TCR beta chain is shown here with its context. Its cognate antigen is unknown. This CDR3 has 14 residues. Germline CDR1 reads SGHNT; CDR2 reads YYREEE (reference sequence). Trimming shortened V by 2 bases and J by 5 bases, and 13 bases separated the two germline ends. The source of the sample is a study of T cell repertoires in cytomegalovirus infection. Study findings and constraints: HLA-C-restricted CMV clonotypes gave the most frequent clonotype in two of eight donors.

TCRdb used MiXCR to reprocess the reads, holding one entry per CDR3 protein. The sample includes fewer than 850,000 distinct CDR3 sequences, 25% to 35% of them seen just once. Specimen: cultured CD8+ T cells from PBMCs, collected from culture after CMV antigen stimulation. This receptor was identified in a human donor in good health (CMV status not recorded). Some clones in this sample may be carry-over from other donors' samples. V gene TRBV5-4 combines with J gene TRBJ1-2; D is ambiguous. CDR3 sequence: CASSFPSVRYGYTF. The CDR3 bases are TGTGCCAGCAGCTTTCCGTCGGTTCGGTATGGCTACACCTTC.